This TCR beta chain came from a study of blood T cell repertoires in COVID-19. Study information: Donors in the United States, Italy and Spain gave samples during acute or convalescent COVID-19.

How the authors handled the data: For nucleated cells, counts were estimated from reference gene primer amplification. TCRdb keeps only in-frame clones here, not all; method: immunoSEQ multiplex PCR. V and J calls and clone size are those listed in that table; D and trimming were worked out from the DNA. The sample records fewer than 200,000 clones, approximately 86% being singletons. In terms of age and location, participants ranged from about 18 to 90 years and lived in under 30 US areas. Grouping used clinical history reported by participants in a survey and questionnaire. The TCR originated in a woman between 55 and 75 years old with acute COVID-19. Sequenced input: PBMCs or T cells enriched from blood (not recorded which).

The CDR3 nucleotides are TGCAGCGTTACGTTAGCGGGGCGCTCCTACAATGAGCAGTTCTTC. Translation: CSVTLAGRSYNEQFF. The chain combines TRBV29-1 with TRBJ2-1; 8 bases line up with TRBD2. This CDR3 spans 15 amino acids. The V and J ends lost 5 bases and 0 bases, in that order; junction bases with no gene match: 6. Germline V gene lookup returns CDR1 SQVTM and CDR2 ANQGSEA.